This T cell receptor (beta chain) was sequenced in a study of blood T cell repertoires in COVID-19. Study background: Sites across the United States, Italy and Spain contributed samples from acute and convalescent COVID-19. PBMCs, B-cell-depleted T cells, or T cells were the source of the cDNA or gDNA that made up the material.

Original methodology: Reference gene primer amplification yielded estimated nucleated cell counts. Using immunoSEQ multiplex PCR, the repertoire was profiled, and TCRdb retains in-frame clones only, with some absent. V and J calls and clone size are those listed in that table; D and trimming were worked out from the DNA. The table includes around 270,000 clones, approximately 89% detected once. Germline V gives CDR1 SGHRS, CDR2 YFSETQ. The CDR3 has 14 amino acids. V was clipped by 3 bases and J by 4 bases, with 14 bases between them. This sequence joins TRBV5-1 and TRBJ2-7, with a weak D call TRBD2 (6 bases). The sample comprised peripheral blood. The TCR sequence derives from a woman aged 45-59 years with acute or convalescent COVID-19. In DNA, the CDR3 is TGCGCCAGCAGCTCTCTGCCGGCGGGGTACGAGCAGTACTTC. Translating gives CASSSLPAGYEQYF.